Listed below are T cell receptor beta chains from one sample, sequenced in a study of T cell responses to AZD1222 COVID-19 vaccine. Using immunoSEQ multiplex PCR, the repertoire was profiled, and TCRdb retains in-frame clones only, with some absent. The table shows about 150,000 clones, with more than 85% occurring only once. Specimen: peripheral blood, collected on day 0 of AZD1222 vaccination. All receptors come from an adult in good health. CDR3s leave out the opening cysteine and the closing phenylalanine or tryptophan.

v_gene: TRBV19; CDR3aa: ASSIGPGNYEQY
v_gene: TRBV29-1; CDR3aa: SVVGWANEQF
v_gene: TRBV4-3; CDR3aa: ASSNYRVPNTEAF
v_gene: TRBV27; CDR3aa: ASSLSFGDSSYEQY
v_gene: TRBV4-2; CDR3aa: ASSPMSTRGYEQY
v_gene: TRBV6-5; CDR3aa: ASRTSPYEQY
v_gene: TRBV10-1; CDR3aa: ASSESGRANTEAF
v_gene: TRBV5-4; CDR3aa: ASRQGSEQY
v_gene: TRBV7-8; CDR3aa: ASSSGLAGAPTYNEQF
v_gene: TRBV6-2/TRBV6-3; CDR3aa: ASSQILAREQY
v_gene: TRBV18; CDR3aa: ASSPGQGVSNQPQH
v_gene: TRBV19; CDR3aa: ASSIQGAGSGANVLT
v_gene: TRBV27; CDR3aa: ASTLSLGGFHEQY
v_gene: TRBV11-2; CDR3aa: ASSFSRINEQF
v_gene: TRBV12-5; CDR3aa: ASGLNYEQY
v_gene: TRBV19; CDR3aa: ASRQINQPQH
v_gene: TRBV5-4; CDR3aa: ASSLVQGNTGELF
v_gene: TRBV24-1; CDR3aa: ATSDTAGDGYT
v_gene: TRBV4-2; CDR3aa: ASSPPGTGVTGELF
v_gene: TRBV12-3/TRBV12-4; CDR3aa: ASSLTNTDTQY
v_gene: TRBV16; CDR3aa: ASSQLPPDTSYEQY
v_gene: TRBV10-1; CDR3aa: ASSDYQGFTEAF